These 3 T cell receptor beta chains were sequenced from one sample in a study of cytomegalovirus exposure and HLA in healthy donors (dated by TCRdb to the late 2010s). The library was produced with the immunoSEQ multiplex PCR assay. For the multiplex PCR, a mixture combining 60 forward primers for TCR Vbeta segments and 13 reverse primers for TCR Jbeta segments was used. Drawn from immuneACCESS, this table holds only the in-frame rearrangements with V and J called that TCRdb kept. Clones are partly lost; checked studies trace under half to an unresolved V gene and leave the rest unexplained. This sample is represented by roughly 120,000 clones; roughly 76% of them were singletons. The ten most abundant clones make up roughly 13% of the sample. Sequencing used PBMCs. These receptors all come from a woman aged 55-75 years in good health and CMV-seropositive.

The rearrangement joins TRBV7-2 to TRBJ2-2; D perhaps matches TRBD2 (5 bases). Germline V gene sequence: CDR1 SGHTA, CDR2 FQGNSA. Trimming removed 6 bases from V and 5 bases from J, with 16 bases in between. The CDR3 spans 15 residues. The CDR3 DNA reads as TGTGCCAGCAGATCGACTCGGGGAAGGACCGGGGAGCTGTTTTTT. Translation: CASRSTRGRTGELFF.

This clone appeared many times. The genes are TRBV4-1 and TRBJ2-7; possibly TRBD1 for D (5 bases). V was clipped by 0 bases and J by 5 bases, with 17 bases between them. CDR1 and CDR2 (germline): MGHRA, YSYEKL. The CDR3 extends over 16 amino acids. CDR3 nucleotides: TGCGCCAGCAGCCAAGATCGTAGGCAGGGTAGGAACGAGCAGTACTTC. Encoded protein: CASSQDRRQGRNEQYF.

The chain carries TRBV10-3 and TRBJ1-5; TRBD1 might be the D (5 bases). Between the trimmed V and J ends, which lost 5 bases and 8 bases, there was a span of 16 bases. In germline, CDR1 is ENHRY, CDR2 SYGVKD. This CDR3 comprises 14 residues. CDR3 in amino acids: CAISRDSGVEPQHF. CDR3 bases: TGTGCCATCAGTCGGGACTCCGGAGTTGAGCCCCAGCATTTT.